This TCR beta chain originates from a study of Graves' ophthalmopathy and Graves' hyperthyroidism. The sequenced template was RNA, covering the TCR beta CDR3 region. The first-round RT-PCR employed HTBI primers together with the Qiagen OneStep RT-PCR kit. A multiplex PCR was then performed as the second round. TCRdb re-analysed the multiplex PCR reads in MiXCR, keeping a single row per CDR3 protein. The data show hundreds of thousands of distinct CDR3 sequences, 22% seen once. Germline CDR1 MDHEN, CDR2 SYDVKM. The V end was cut by 2 bases, the J end by 9 bases, with 8 bases between. The CDR3 consists of 11 residues.

This chain links TRBV28 with TRBJ2-7; D unresolved. The sequenced sample consisted of peripheral blood. This TCR was recovered from a woman aged 18-30 years with stable Graves' hyperthyroidism. Some clones in this sample may be carry-over from other donors' samples. The CDR3 reads CASSLPPRQYF. Written as DNA, the CDR3 is TGTGCCAGCAGTTTACCACCCAGGCAGTACTTC.